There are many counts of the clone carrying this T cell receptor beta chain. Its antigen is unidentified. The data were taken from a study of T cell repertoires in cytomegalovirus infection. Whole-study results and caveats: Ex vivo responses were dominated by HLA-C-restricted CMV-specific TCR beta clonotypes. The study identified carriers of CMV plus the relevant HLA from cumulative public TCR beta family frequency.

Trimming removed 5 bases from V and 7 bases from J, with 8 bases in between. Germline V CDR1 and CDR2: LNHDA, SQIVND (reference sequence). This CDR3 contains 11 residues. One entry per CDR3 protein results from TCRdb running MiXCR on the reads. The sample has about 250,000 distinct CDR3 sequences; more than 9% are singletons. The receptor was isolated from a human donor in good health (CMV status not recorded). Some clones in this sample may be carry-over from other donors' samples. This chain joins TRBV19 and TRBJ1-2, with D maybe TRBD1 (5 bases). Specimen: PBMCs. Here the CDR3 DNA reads TGTGCCAGTAGTCAAGGGGCTGGCTACACCTTC. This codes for CASSQGAGYTF.